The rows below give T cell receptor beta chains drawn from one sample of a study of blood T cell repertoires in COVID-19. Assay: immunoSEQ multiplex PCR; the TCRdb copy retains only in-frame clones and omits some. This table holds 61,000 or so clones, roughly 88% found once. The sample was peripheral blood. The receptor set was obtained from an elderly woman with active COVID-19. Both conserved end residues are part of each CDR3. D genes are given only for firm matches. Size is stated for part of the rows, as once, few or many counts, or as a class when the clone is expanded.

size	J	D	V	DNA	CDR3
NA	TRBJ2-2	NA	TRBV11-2	TGTGCCAGCAGCTTAGTATGGAACACCGGGGAGCTGTTTTTT	CASSLVWNTGELFF
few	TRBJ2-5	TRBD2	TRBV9	TGTGCCAGCAGCCCAAGCGGGGGGGCCGTGGAGACCCAGTACTTC	CASSPSGGAVETQYF
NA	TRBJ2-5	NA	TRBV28	TGTGCCAGCAGTGGAGGGGTGCTAGGGGAGACCCAGTACTTC	CASSGGVLGETQYF
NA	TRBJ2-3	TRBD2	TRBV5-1	TGCGCCAGCAGCCAGACTAGCGGGGGACCGGTAGCAGATACGCAGTATTTT	CASSQTSGGPVADTQYF
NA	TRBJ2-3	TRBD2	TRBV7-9	TGTGCCAGCAGCCCTTACAGCGGGGGGACGCAGTATTTT	CASSPYSGGTQYF
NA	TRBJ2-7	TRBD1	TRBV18	TGTGCCAGCTCACCACGAAGGGGGCTTAGGGACGAGCAGTACTTC	CASSPRRGLRDEQYF
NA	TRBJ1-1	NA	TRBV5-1	TGCGCCAGCAGCTTTAAAGGGGGCACTGAAGCTTTCTTT	CASSFKGGTEAFF
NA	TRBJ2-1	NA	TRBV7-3	TGTGCCAGCAGCAACCTAGGGGGATACAATGAGCAGTTCTTC	CASSNLGGYNEQFF
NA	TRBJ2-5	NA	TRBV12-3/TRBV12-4	TGTGCCAGCAGTTTGGGGGGGACCCAGTACTTC	CASSLGGTQYF
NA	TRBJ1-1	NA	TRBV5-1	TGCGCCAGCAGCTCCCGGGCCGGGGGAGGGACTGAAGCTTTCTTT	CASSSRAGGGTEAFF
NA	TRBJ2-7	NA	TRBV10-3	TGTGCCATCAGTGACCCCAGGGGAGAGGCCTACGAGCAGTACTTC	CAISDPRGEAYEQYF
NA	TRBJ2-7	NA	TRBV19	TGTGCCAGTAGTATATCACCCCTGCAATTTGACAAATATTCATCAATCCCCTACGAGCAGTACTTC	CASSISPLQFDKYSSIPYEQYF
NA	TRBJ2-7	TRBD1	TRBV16	TGTGCCAGCAGCCCCCCTCCGGGACAGGGGGCCGACGAGCAGTACTTC	CASSPPPGQGADEQYF
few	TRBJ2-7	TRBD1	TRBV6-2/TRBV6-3	TGTGCCAGCAGTTCTGACAGGGACTACGAGCAGTACTTC	CASSSDRDYEQYF
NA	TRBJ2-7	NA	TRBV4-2	TGTGCCAGCCTACTTCCTGAACCGATGCACGAGCAGTACTTC	CASLLPEPMHEQYF
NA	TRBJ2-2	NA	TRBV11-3	TGTGCCAGCAGCCCTGGCTCCCGCCAGGGGAACACCGGGGAGCTGTTTTTT	CASSPGSRQGNTGELFF
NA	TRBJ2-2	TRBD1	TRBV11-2	TGTGCCAGCAGCTTTCGGGACAGGGCGAGCACCGGGGAGCTGTTTTTT	CASSFRDRASTGELFF
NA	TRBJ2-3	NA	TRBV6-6	TGTGCCAGCTCCTTTCCGGGGGCAGATACGCAGTATTTT	CASSFPGADTQYF
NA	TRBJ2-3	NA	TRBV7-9	TGTGCCAGCAGCTCCCCAGGAAGCACAGATACGCAGTATTTT	CASSSPGSTDTQYF
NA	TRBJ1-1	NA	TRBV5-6	TGTGCCAGCAGCTTGTACGAGAGGGCTGAAGCTTTCTTT	CASSLYERAEAFF
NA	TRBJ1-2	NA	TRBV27	TGTGCCAGCAGTCCGAGGGCGAACTATGGCTACACCTTC	CASSPRANYGYTF
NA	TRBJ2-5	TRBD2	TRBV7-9	TGTGCCAGCAGCAGACTAGCGGGGCAAGAGACCCAGTACTTC	CASSRLAGQETQYF